This T cell receptor beta chain was recorded in a study of cytomegalovirus exposure and HLA in healthy donors. Findings and caveats of the study: A later analysis associated approximately 17,000 TCR beta sequences with HLA alleles at a 0.05 false discovery rate. Most subjects' HLA-A and HLA-B alleles were reportedly predicted from TCR beta sequences.

The PCR contained 60 Vbeta and 13 Jbeta primers. Authors' data handling: Counted up in a later analysis, unique TCR beta chains came to some 72 million, with about 9.9 million shared. Sequencing used immunoSEQ multiplex PCR; TCRdb keeps in-frame clones, though not all of them. The D gene and trimming were derived from the DNA, and the V and J assignments and clone size from that table. Its table records 50,000 or so clones. Remarks on this clone: Its antigen is currently unknown.

The CDR3 is 15 amino acids. Germline V gives CDR1 SGHRS, CDR2 YFSETQ. V lost 4 bases and J 5 bases, leaving 17 bases between the germline ends. Sample: PBMCs. The chain couples TRBV5-1 to TRBJ2-3; perhaps TRBD2 as D (6 bases). The clonotype was recovered from a woman aged 35 to 49 in good health and CMV-seronegative. CDR3 coding DNA: TGCGCCAGCAGCCTCCTAGCGATTCAGGGAGATACGCAGTATTTT. This sequence encodes CASSLLAIQGDTQYF. Drawing the rest from reference TRBV5-1 and TRBJ2-3, the complete variable domain is KAGVTQTPRYLIKTRGQQVTLSCSPISGHRSVSWYQQTPGQGLQFLFEYFSETQRNKGNFPGRFSGRQFSNSRSEMNVSTLELGDSALYLCASSLLAIQGDTQYFGPGTRLTVL.